A single sample is the source of the 24 T cell receptor beta chains below, sequenced in a study of cytomegalovirus exposure and HLA in healthy donors. The PCR had 60 Vbeta and 13 Jbeta primers. The data were produced by immunoSEQ multiplex PCR, yet TCRdb's version contains in-frame clones alone and is incomplete. The table shows about 98,000 clones, with more than 60% occurring only once. Sequencing used PBMCs. Every receptor here comes from a man aged 45 to 65 in good health and CMV-seronegative.

With respect to this clone: Other DNA sequences of this sample code for an identical CDR3. The rearrangement joins TRBV7-9 to TRBJ2-1, with TRBD2 identical over 12 bases. The CDR3 totals 16 residues. V was pared by 2 bases and J by 4 bases, with 3 bases of the junction left unmatched. Germline V gene sequence: CDR1 SEHNR, CDR2 FQNEAQ (reference sequence). CDR3: CASSLLLAGGYNEQFF. The CDR3, as DNA: TGTGCCAGCAGCTTACTCCTAGCGGGGGGGTACAATGAGCAGTTCTTC.

The chain is built from TRBV28 and TRBJ1-2, with TRBD1 as a possible D gene (5 bases). V lost 7 bases and J lost 0, with 12 bases in between. Germline V CDR1 and CDR2: MDHEN, SYDVKM. The CDR3 extends over 14 amino acids. The CDR3 DNA is TGTGCCAGCATCGTAGCAGGGACTAACTATGGCTACACCTTC. It codes for CASIVAGTNYGYTF.

This clone has only one observation. The V call is TRBV6-5, the J call TRBJ2-2, with 13 bases that match TRBD2. V lost 5 bases, J lost 5 bases, and 2 bases stayed unmatched. The germline V gene encodes CDR1 MNHEY and CDR2 SVGAGI. The CDR3 totals 15 residues. The chain's CDR3 is CASSRTSGRTGELFF. CDR3 nucleotides: TGTGCCAGCAGTAGGACTAGCGGGAGAACCGGGGAGCTGTTTTTT.

The CDR3 reads CASSRLMTSGSRYTGELFF. The CDR3 DNA is TGTGCCAGCAGCCGATTGATGACTAGCGGGAGTCGTTACACCGGGGAGCTGTTTTTT. V and J are TRBV7-9 and TRBJ2-2, with TRBD2 matching 12 bases. The ends lost 5 bases at V and 3 bases at J; junction bases unmatched: 13. Per germline, CDR1 SEHNR and CDR2 FQNEAQ (reference sequence). There are 19 residues in the CDR3.

J is TRBJ2-3 and V is TRBV9; TRBD2 matches 7 bases. The CDR3 has 16 amino acids. V was pared by 3 bases and J by 2 bases, with 9 bases of the junction left unmatched. Germline lookup yields CDR1 SGDLS and CDR2 YYNGEE. CDR3 protein: CASSGGGEGSTDTQYF. The CDR3 nucleotides read TGTGCCAGCAGCGGCGGGGGAGAGGGGTCCACAGATACGCAGTATTTT.

This clone came up a few times. J is TRBJ2-3 and V is TRBV4-1, with TRBD2 matching over 11 bases. The CDR3 runs 17 residues. The junction had 7 bases not matched to a gene; V was cut back by 4 bases and J by 1 base. Looked up from germline, CDR1 is MGHRA and CDR2 is YSYEKL. CDR3 sequence (DNA): TGCGCCAGCAGCCTTAGCGGGGGGGGGCCGGGCACAGATACGCAGTATTTT. Translated, it gives CASSLSGGGPGTDTQYF.

CDR3 in DNA: TGTGCCAGCAGCTCAAGGGCCGGGACAGGGACGAGCAATCAGCCCCAGCATTTT. As protein: CASSSRAGTGTSNQPQHF. This chain links TRBV7-9 with TRBJ1-5, with 9 bases fitting TRBD1. Germline V CDR1 and CDR2: SEHNR, FQNEAQ (reference sequence). The CDR3 has 18 residues. Trimming removed 4 bases from V and 1 base from J; junction bases left unmatched: 11.

The J gene is TRBJ1-6, the V gene TRBV4-3; D may be TRBD1 (5 bases). Germline V gives CDR1 LGHNA, CDR2 YSLEER. V was cut by 0 bases and J by 16 bases, with 13 bases left in between. CDR3 length equals 13 residues. CDR3 sequence reads: CASSQDPGSRLHF. In DNA, the CDR3 is TGCGCCAGCAGCCAAGACCCAGGGTCTCGACTCCACTTT.

The chain carries TRBV4-1 and TRBJ2-3; 7 bases map to TRBD2. V lost 4 bases and J lost 7; bases outside the gene matches: 8. Germline V CDR1 and CDR2: MGHRA, YSYEKL. The CDR3 sequence is 14 residues long. The CDR3 is CASSRGEGLNTQYF. CDR3 coding DNA: TGCGCCAGCAGCCGTGGGGAGGGCCTGAATACGCAGTATTTT.

J is TRBJ2-1 and V is TRBV7-9; 7 nucleotides line up with TRBD2. The CDR3 covers 15 residues. With 6 bases clipped from V and 0 bases from J, the junction kept 5 bases outside the gene matches. CDR1 and CDR2 from the germline V gene are SEHNR and FQNEAQ (reference sequence). The DNA for the CDR3 is TGTGCCAGCAGGGGAGGGGCTGACTCCTACAATGAGCAGTTCTTC. Residues: CASRGGADSYNEQFF.

J is TRBJ2-7 and V is TRBV4-1, with unresolved D. The V and J ends lost 0 bases and 4 bases respectively, with 7 bases between them. Germline-derived CDR1 and CDR2 are MGHRA and YSYEKL. This CDR3 spans 13 amino acids. CDR3 amino acids: CASSQDRTYEQYF. Here the CDR3 DNA reads TGCGCCAGCAGCCAAGATCGTACATACGAGCAGTACTTC.

The chain uses TRBV27 and TRBJ2-7; D remains ambiguous. Between the trimmed V and J ends, which lost 4 bases and 6 bases, there was a span of 10 bases. This CDR3 comprises 12 residues. The germline gives CDR1 MNHEY, CDR2 SMNVEV (reference sequence). The CDR3, as DNA: TGTGCCAGCAGTTCAGATTCGTTCGAGCAGTACTTC. Protein: CASSSDSFEQYF.

The V call is TRBV6-4, the J call TRBJ1-2; TRBD1 aligns across 7 bases. The CDR3 has 18 amino acids. The junction had 17 bases not matched to a gene; V was cut back by 2 bases and J by 5 bases. Germline assignment: CDR1 MRHNA and CDR2 SNTAGT. The CDR3 sequence: CASSDHPRDSVSRYGYTF. DNA for the CDR3: TGTGCCAGCAGTGACCACCCGAGGGACAGCGTCTCTCGGTATGGCTACACCTTC.

The J gene is TRBJ2-7, the V gene TRBV28; 8 bases agree with TRBD2. Germline trimming cut 5 bases from V and 4 bases from J; bases unmatched to any gene: 16. The CDR3 contains 17 residues. Germline CDR1 reads MDHEN; CDR2 reads SYDVKM. The CDR3 is CASSLPDLFSGSYEQYF. The CDR3 region has the DNA TGTGCCAGCAGTCTCCCCGACCTCTTCAGCGGGAGTTACGAGCAGTACTTC.

The gene calls are TRBV7-2 and TRBJ1-4; 9 nucleotides align to TRBD1. Germline trimming cut 2 bases from V and 5 bases from J; bases unmatched to any gene: 3. This CDR3 contains 15 residues. Germline V gene data show CDR1 as SGHTA and CDR2 as FQGNSA. CDR3 region: CASSLSGTGNEKLFF. DNA of the CDR3: TGTGCCAGCAGCTTATCTGGGACAGGGAATGAAAAACTGTTTTTT.

This rearrangement joins TRBV10-2 to TRBJ2-7, with TRBD2 identical over 10 bases. Germline CDR1 reads WSHSY; CDR2 reads SAAADI. The CDR3 is 19 residues long. After removal of 7 bases from V and 6 bases from J, the junction contained 24 bases not matched to a gene. CDR3 nucleotide sequence: TGCGCCAGCATCGGGATCGTCCCTTTAGCGGGAGGCGCGAGTAGCGAGCAGTACTTC. Its translation is CASIGIVPLAGGASSEQYF.

This rearrangement joins TRBV5-4 to TRBJ2-7; 13 positions match TRBD2. CDR1 and CDR2 (germline): SGHNT, YYREEE (reference sequence). The CDR3 has 15 residues. V lost 4 bases to trimming and J lost 6 bases; unmatched junction nucleotides: 7. The CDR3 sequence is CASSSGLAGVGEQYF. For the CDR3, the DNA is TGTGCCAGCAGCAGCGGACTAGCGGGAGTAGGCGAGCAGTACTTC.

The chain joins TRBV14 to TRBJ2-1, with D possibly TRBD1 on 6 matching bases. V was shortened by 1 base and J by 7 bases, with 14 bases between the two germline ends. The CDR3 totals 15 residues. Germline CDR1 reads SGHDN; CDR2 reads FVKESK. CDR3 sequence: CASSQVGAPKNEQFF. Written as DNA, the CDR3 is TGTGCCAGCAGCCAAGTGGGGGCCCCGAAGAATGAGCAGTTCTTC. Drawing the rest from reference TRBV14 and TRBJ2-1, the complete variable domain is EAGVTQFPSHSVIEKGQTVTLRCDPISGHDNLYWYRRVMGKEIKFLLHFVKESKQDESGMPNNRFLAERTGGTYSTLKVQPAELEDSGVYFCASSQVGAPKNEQFFGPGTRLTVL.

This clone was counted a few times. The J gene is TRBJ1-1, the V gene TRBV10-1; D remains unclear. This CDR3 contains 13 residues. Trimming removed 2 bases from V and 0 bases from J, with 4 bases in between. Germline V gene data show CDR1 as WNHNN and CDR2 as SYGVQD (reference sequence). The CDR3 bases are TGCGCCAGCAGTGAGCAGGTGAACACTGAAGCTTTCTTT. Amino acids: CASSEQVNTEAFF.

The chain employs TRBV19 and TRBJ2-7; 7 nucleotides match TRBD2. In germline, CDR1 is LNHDA, CDR2 SQIVND (reference sequence). Trimming cost V 4 bases and J 2 bases; bases outside gene matches: 5. CDR3 length equals 14 residues. CDR3 region: CASSNTRGAYEQYF. In DNA form, the CDR3 reads TGTGCCAGTAGTAACACTCGGGGGGCCTACGAGCAGTACTTC.

The V gene is TRBV5-3, the J gene TRBJ1-5; TRBD1 is a possible D gene (5 bases). TRBV5-3 is sorted into the ORF group, with uncertain function. This CDR3 has 12 amino acids. The V and J ends lost 10 bases and 0 bases respectively, with 8 bases between them. The DNA for the CDR3 is TGTGCCGGGGGGGGTAGCAATCAGCCCCAGCATTTT. Encoded protein: CAGGGSNQPQHF.

The chain joins TRBV5-4 to TRBJ1-1, with a tentative D call TRBD1 (5 bases). The CDR3 spans 15 residues. Trimming shortened V by 0 bases and J by 1 base, and 10 bases separated the two germline ends. Germline CDR1 SGHNT, CDR2 YYREEE (reference sequence). This CDR3 is CASSLGAGRNTEAFF. CDR3 bases: TGTGCCAGCAGCTTGGGGGCAGGGCGGAACACTGAAGCTTTCTTT.

The chain has TRBV5-6 and TRBJ1-3; D not resolved. The V end lost 2 bases, the J end lost 1 base, and 10 bases lay between the germline ends. The length of the CDR3 is 15 residues. CDR1 is SGHDT, CDR2 YYEEEE, per germline. This CDR3 is CASSFTGKSGNTIYF. The DNA for the CDR3 is TGTGCCAGCAGCTTTACGGGGAAGTCTGGAAACACCATATATTTT.

This clone was found once. This chain uses TRBV10-3 with TRBJ2-5, with TRBD1 identical over 10 bases. Germline values: CDR1 ENHRY, CDR2 SYGVKD. Trimming cost V 6 bases and J 8 bases; bases outside gene matches: 6. The CDR3 extends over 13 amino acids. The CDR3, as DNA: TGTGCCATCAGCCCGGGACAGGGGAGTACCCAGTACTTC. Protein product: CAISPGQGSTQYF.